The present T cell receptor beta chain was sequenced within a study of blood T cell repertoires in COVID-19. In the study overall: Samples of COVID-19 (acute and convalescent) were obtained from the United States, Italy and Spain. In each case, the material was cDNA or gDNA derived from T cells, B-cell-depleted T cells, or PBMCs.

Those who participated ranged in age from 18 to 89 years and resided in about 24 US areas. Produced via immunoSEQ multiplex PCR; TCRdb's table is partial and in-frame only. The sample contains a few hundred thousand clones, about 87% of which appear only once. This receptor was taken from a man in his thirties or forties who had recovered from COVID-19. The sequenced material came from PBMCs or T cells enriched from blood (not recorded which).

The CDR3 sequence: CASSLGTGPDTQYF. The DNA of the CDR3 is TGTGCCAGCAGCTTGGGGACAGGACCAGATACGCAGTATTTT. This chain links TRBV7-9 with TRBJ2-3; 8 positions match TRBD1. V dropped 3 bases and J dropped 4; count of bases not matched to a gene: 3. Germline V lookup: CDR1 SEHNR, CDR2 FQNEAQ (reference sequence). The CDR3 totals 14 residues.